This TCR beta chain was identified during a study of human T cells and chemical hapten exposure. Study as a whole: Alopecia areata, totalis and universalis patients, mostly female, were included. Small volume differences among pooled libraries mainly caused per-sample TCR yield variation. General study points: PT1 expanded TCR counts and patch test score correlated positively.

The CDR3 runs 15 residues. Germline V gene sequence: CDR1 SGHNT, CDR2 YYREEE (reference sequence). Trimming took off 0 bases at V and 4 bases at J, with 11 bases between the two ends. For this clonotype: What it binds is not known.

Time point reported: pre-sensitization, week 0. The sample's treatment: therapeutic diphenylcyclopropenone sensitization with weekly scalp DPC. Ahead of applying each patch test, blood was sampled. TCRdb re-called the RACE reads with MiXCR, one entry per CDR3 protein. Of 50,000 to 70,000 distinct CDR3 sequences in the sample, more than 8% were seen once. Specimen: whole blood, collected in connection with sensitization to the hapten diphenylcyclopropenone (DPC). The chain uses TRBV5-4 and TRBJ2-1; tentatively, D is TRBD1 or TRBD2 (5 bases each). This TCR derives from a man between 35 and 55 years old with alopecia areata. Some clones in this sample may be carry-over from other donors' samples. CDR3 protein: CASSLEGPQYNEQFF. The CDR3 DNA reads TGTGCCAGCAGCTTGGAGGGACCGCAATACAATGAGCAGTTCTTC.